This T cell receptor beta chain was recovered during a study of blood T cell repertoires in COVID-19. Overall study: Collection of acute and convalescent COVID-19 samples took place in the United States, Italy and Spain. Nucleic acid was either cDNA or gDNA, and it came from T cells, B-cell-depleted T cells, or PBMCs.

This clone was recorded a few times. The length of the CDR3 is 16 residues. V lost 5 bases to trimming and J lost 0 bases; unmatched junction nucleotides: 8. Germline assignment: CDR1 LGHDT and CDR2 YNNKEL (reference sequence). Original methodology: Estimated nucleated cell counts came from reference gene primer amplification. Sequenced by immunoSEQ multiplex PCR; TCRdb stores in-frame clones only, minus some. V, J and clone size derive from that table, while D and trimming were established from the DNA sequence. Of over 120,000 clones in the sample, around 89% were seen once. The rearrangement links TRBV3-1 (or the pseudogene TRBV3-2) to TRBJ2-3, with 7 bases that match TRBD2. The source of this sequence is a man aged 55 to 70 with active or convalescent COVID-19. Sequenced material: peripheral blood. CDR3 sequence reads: CASSSRAGGSTDTQYF. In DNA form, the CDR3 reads TGTGCCAGCAGCTCCCGGGCCGGGGGGAGCACAGATACGCAGTATTTT.